This record looks at one T cell receptor (beta chain) sequence and its context. Antigen unknown. Unique molecular identifiers were incorporated during preparation of the TCRbeta library. Each CDR3 protein is one row after TCRdb ran MiXCR on the PCR reads. In the table there are 250,000 to 400,000 distinct CDR3 sequences, more than 20% of which are singletons. The CDR3 sequence is 18 residues long. Germline CDR1 and CDR2: LGHNA and YNFKEQ. J was trimmed by 2 bases and V by 3 bases; bases with no gene match: 5. This entry comes from a study of T-cell reconstitution after alpha-beta-depleted transplantation in children. The study, taken as a whole, reports: The origin of alpha-beta T cells about two months after transplant was reportedly several hundred expanded graft clones. Most T-cell counts and diversity one year after the transplant came from T cells that were newly produced. Recipient T cells and thymic progenitors that survived were the source of the high TCRbeta diversity seen at day 60 in some patients.

The receptor was isolated from a male patient younger than 18 who had a stem cell transplant for acute lymphoblastic leukemia, so the T cells may come from the graft donor. The chain has TRBV4-2 and TRBJ2-1, with 15 bases aligning to TRBD2. The source material was PBMCs, mostly from graft donor cells, sampled 180 days after TCRalphabeta/CD19-depleted stem cell transplant. CDR3 region: CASSHLGLAGGTYNEQFF. CDR3 sequence (DNA): TGTGCCAGCAGCCATCTAGGACTAGCGGGAGGGACCTACAATGAGCAGTTCTTC.